These T cell receptor beta chains were read from a single sample in a study of beta chain features in type 1 diabetes. Some clones are missing from TCRdb's copy, which holds only in-frame ones; the method was immunoSEQ multiplex PCR. Of about 270,000 clones listed, 13% to 15% are singletons. Sequencing was performed on naive CD4+ T cells from blood. These receptors were collected from a woman aged 40 to 49 in good health. Both conserved end residues are part of each CDR3. Fields, in order: clone size, V gene, J gene, CDR3 length, D gene, CDR3 DNA, CDR3 protein. A D gene is named only where the DNA matches it firmly. Some rows mark clone size as missing; the rest say once, few, many or name a class of expanded clone.

abundance: NA; v_gene: TRBV11-3; j_gene: TRBJ2-3; len: 12; d_gene: NA; CDR3nt: TGTGCCAGCAGCTCGACTCTAGATACGCAGTATTTT; CDR3aa: CASSSTLDTQYF
abundance: NA; v_gene: TRBV7-8; j_gene: TRBJ2-5; len: 14; d_gene: TRBD1; CDR3nt: TGTGCCAGCAGCGCCAACAGGGGTGGAGAGACCCAGTACTTC; CDR3aa: CASSANRGGETQYF
abundance: few; v_gene: TRBV28; j_gene: TRBJ2-5; len: 15; d_gene: TRBD1; CDR3nt: TGTGCCAGCAGTCCCCACGACAGGGTCGTGGAGACCCAGTACTTC; CDR3aa: CASSPHDRVVETQYF
abundance: NA; v_gene: TRBV7-6; j_gene: TRBJ2-2; len: 13; d_gene: NA; CDR3nt: TGTGCCAGCAGCCCCTTCGGGGCCGGGGAGCTGTTTTTT; CDR3aa: CASSPFGAGELFF
abundance: NA; v_gene: TRBV29-1; j_gene: TRBJ1-2; len: 15; d_gene: TRBD1; CDR3nt: TGCAGCGCCCAATCTAGGAGACAGGGGAACTATGGCTACACCTTC; CDR3aa: CSAQSRRQGNYGYTF
abundance: few; v_gene: TRBV5-1; j_gene: TRBJ1-2; len: 14; d_gene: TRBD1; CDR3nt: TGCGCCAGCAGCACGGACAGGGGCGTCTATGGCTACACCTTC; CDR3aa: CASSTDRGVYGYTF
abundance: few; v_gene: TRBV9; j_gene: TRBJ1-1; len: 13; d_gene: NA; CDR3nt: TGTGCCAGCAGTAAGGAGGTATCCACTGAAGCTTTCTTT; CDR3aa: CASSKEVSTEAFF
abundance: NA; v_gene: TRBV9; j_gene: TRBJ2-5; len: 14; d_gene: NA; CDR3nt: TGTGCCAGCAGCGTAGGCAGGGGCGATGAGACCCAGTACTTC; CDR3aa: CASSVGRGDETQYF
abundance: NA; v_gene: TRBV29-1; j_gene: TRBJ1-1; len: 10; d_gene: NA; CDR3nt: TGCAGCACGGAGCACACTGAAGCTTTCTTT; CDR3aa: CSTEHTEAFF
abundance: few; v_gene: TRBV7-7; j_gene: TRBJ2-2; len: 15; d_gene: TRBD1; CDR3nt: TGTGCTAGCAGCTTTCGGACAGGGGGCAGCGGGGAGCTGTTTTTT; CDR3aa: CASSFRTGGSGELFF
abundance: NA; v_gene: TRBV7-2; j_gene: TRBJ2-1; len: 17; d_gene: NA; CDR3nt: TGTGCCAGCAGCTTAGACAATCGGCGGCGGAGGGTCAATGAGCAGTTCTTC; CDR3aa: CASSLDNRRRRVNEQFF
abundance: few; v_gene: TRBV5-5; j_gene: TRBJ1-2; len: 14; d_gene: NA; CDR3nt: TGTGCCAGCAGTACTTCACAGGGTTTCCCTGGCTACACCTTC; CDR3aa: CASSTSQGFPGYTF